The subject of this entry is one TCR beta chain. The antigen remains unidentified. The data belong to a study of graft-versus-host responses after intestinal transplantation. The table came from immunoSEQ multiplex PCR; TCRdb's copy has only in-frame clones and leaves some out. This table holds 62,000 or so clones, approximately 90% found once. The CDR3 runs to 16 residues. The V gene lost 4 bases and the J gene lost 6 bases, with 21 bases spanning the gap. The V gene's germline CDR1 is SGDLS and CDR2 YYNGEE. The input for sequencing was unstimulated CD8+ T cells sorted from spleen or lymph node cells, taken before transplant. The genes are TRBV9 and TRBJ2-3, with D maybe TRBD1 (5 bases). This TCR derives from a human donor who was the organ donor for an intestinal transplant. The CDR3 nucleotides read TGTGCCAGCAGCTTGCGCGGCGTCAGGGTGATGGATACGCAGTATTTT. It translates to CASSLRGVRVMDTQYF. The whole variable domain, filled in from reference TRBV9 and TRBJ2-3, reads DSGVTQTPKHLITATGQRVTLRCSPRSGDLSVYWYQQSLDQGLQFLIQYYNGEERAKGNILERFSAQQFPDLHSELNLSSLELGDSALYFCASSLRGVRVMDTQYFGPGTRLTVL.